Below, 14 T cell receptor beta chains from the same sample are listed, as sequenced in a study of naive and memory T cell subsets. Both TRBC1 and TRBC2 were covered by a beta constant-region primer of two equimolar oligonucleotides. Four rounds of PCR amplified the ligated cDNA using nested alpha and beta constant-region primers plus SP2. Each CDR3 protein is one row after TCRdb ran MiXCR on the UMI-ligation and nested PCR reads. The sample includes roughly 83,000 distinct CDR3 sequences, approximately 10% of them seen just once. These receptors' targets are unknown. General observations from the study: Possibly reflecting memory cells re-expressing CD45RA, a few larger clonotypes occurred in naive repertoires, especially CD8.

The sample comprised naive CD4+ T cells from blood. Every receptor here comes from a human donor in good health.

In its sample, this clonotype was seen a few times. The chain uses TRBV3-1 and TRBJ2-3; a possible D gene is TRBD2 (5 bases). This CDR3 is built from 14 residues. The V gene's germline CDR1 is LGHDT and CDR2 YNNKEL (reference sequence). The V end lost 1 base, the J end lost 2 bases, and 7 bases lay between the germline ends. CDR3 sequence: CASSQGLLTDTQYF. The CDR3 region has the DNA TGTGCCAGCAGCCAAGGACTACTCACAGATACGCAGTATTTT.

The V call is TRBV6-2 or TRBV6-3, the J call TRBJ1-5; no clear D. This CDR3 is built from 15 residues. The germline V and J ends were trimmed by 0 bases and 6 bases, with 12 bases remaining between them. In germline, CDR1 is MNHEY, CDR2 SVGEGT. The DNA of the CDR3 is TGTGCCAGCAGTTACTCATCCGGTAGACGTCAGCCCCAGCATTTT. Amino acids: CASSYSSGRRQPQHF.

This clonotype was counted between two and nine times. J is TRBJ1-1 and V is TRBV20-1; unclear D gene. This CDR3 has 11 amino acids. Per the germline V gene, CDR1 is DFQATT and CDR2 is SNEGSKA (reference sequence). The CDR3 nucleotides are TGCAGCTGGGTAAGGTCCTCTGAAGCTTTCTTT. This encodes CSWVRSSEAFF.

This clonotype has a handful of counts. J is TRBJ2-1 and V is TRBV7-2; D may be TRBD2 (5 bases). V was cut by 5 bases and J by 8 bases, with 13 bases left in between. From germline, CDR1 is SGHTA and CDR2 FQGNSA. The CDR3 has 13 amino acids. CDR3 amino acids: CASSKAEIDEQFF. CDR3 coding DNA: TGTGCCAGCAGCAAAGCGGAAATCGATGAGCAGTTCTTC.

This clonotype was seen a single time. The genes are TRBV7-9 and TRBJ2-7; unclear D gene. The V end was cut by 1 base, the J end by 0 bases, with 10 bases between. There are 15 residues in the CDR3. The V gene's germline CDR1 is SEHNR and CDR2 FQNEAQ (reference sequence). CDR3 sequence (DNA): TGTGCCAGCAGCTTAGGGGGATTGGACTCCTACGAGCAGTACTTC. Translation: CASSLGGLDSYEQYF.

The genes are TRBV18 and TRBJ1-5, with a weak D call TRBD1 (6 bases). CDR1 is KGHSH and CDR2 is LQKENI in the germline V gene. The CDR3 runs to 15 residues. With 3 bases removed from V and 1 base from J, the gap between germline ends came to 10 bases. The CDR3 DNA is TGTGCCAGCTCACCGGGGGCCGGGAGCAATCAGCCCCAGCATTTT. This gives the protein CASSPGAGSNQPQHF.

V is TRBV28 and J is TRBJ2-1; D unresolved. This CDR3 is 15 amino acids long. The V gene lost 2 bases and the J gene lost 8 bases, with 16 bases spanning the gap. Germline loops: CDR1 MDHEN, CDR2 SYDVKM. In DNA form, the CDR3 reads TGTGCCAGCAGTTTAGTTGGAAAGCTTGAGGATGAGCAGTTCTTC. This sequence encodes CASSLVGKLEDEQFF.

The CDR3 is CASTHLRASGGLHNEQFF. The CDR3 nucleotides read TGTGCCAGTACCCATCTGAGGGCTAGCGGGGGCCTGCACAATGAGCAGTTCTTC. The rearrangement uses TRBV19 and TRBJ2-1; 10 nucleotides line up with TRBD2. Trimming removed 7 bases from V and 5 bases from J; junction bases left unmatched: 17. From germline, CDR1 is LNHDA and CDR2 SQIVND (reference sequence). This CDR3 comprises 18 residues.

Here the CDR3 DNA reads TGTGCCAGCAGCATCTCGCGGGGGGGCAGCGCAGATACGCAGTATTTT. Translated: CASSISRGGSADTQYF. V is TRBV11-2 and J is TRBJ2-3, with 9 bases that match TRBD2. Germline V lookup: CDR1 SGHAT, CDR2 FQNNGV. This CDR3 region has 16 residues. The ends lost 5 bases at V and 4 bases at J; junction bases unmatched: 10. The full variable domain, in which reference TRBV11-2 and TRBJ2-3 provide the parts outside the CDR3, is EAGVAQSPRYKIIEKRQSVAFWCNPISGHATLYWYQQILGQGPKLLIQFQNNGVVDDSQLPKDRFSAERLKGVDSTLKIQPAKLEDSAVYLCASSISRGGSADTQYFGPGTRLTVL.

This chain uses TRBV24-1 with TRBJ2-2; D is possibly TRBD2 (5 bases). CDR1 is KGHDR and CDR2 is SFDVKD in the germline V gene. The V end lost 10 bases, the J end lost 1 base, and 12 bases lay between the germline ends. The CDR3 covers 14 residues. The CDR3 bases are TGTGCCACGGCCCGGGGTAGGAACACCGGGGAGCTGTTTTTT. It yields the protein CATARGRNTGELFF.

The rearrangement links TRBV20-1 to TRBJ1-6; D is undetermined. The CDR3 is 15 residues long. Per germline, CDR1 DFQATT and CDR2 SNEGSKA (reference sequence). V lost 6 bases to trimming and J lost 5 bases, with 17 bases between them. CDR3 DNA: TGCAGTGCAAGCCCGACCGGGTTTAATAATTCACCCCTCCACTTT. This sequence encodes CSASPTGFNNSPLHF.

The chain recombines TRBV18 with TRBJ2-1; 11 bases are a match to TRBD1. V was clipped by 3 bases and J by 7 bases; unmatched bases: 14. CDR1 and CDR2 (germline): KGHSH, LQKENI. The CDR3 contains 18 residues. The CDR3 protein is CASSPRTGGPIAANEQFF. Written as DNA, the CDR3 is TGTGCCAGCTCACCGAGGACAGGGGGCCCGATAGCGGCTAATGAGCAGTTCTTC. Full variable domain (outside the CDR3, taken from reference TRBV18 and TRBJ2-1): NAGVMQNPRHLVRRRGQEARLRCSPMKGHSHVYWYRQLPEEGLKFMVYLQKENIIDESGMPKERFSAEFPKEGPSILRIQQVVRGDSAAYFCASSPRTGGPIAANEQFFGPGTRLTVL.

In this sample, this clonotype turned up many times. The chain links TRBV27 to TRBJ2-3, with D maybe TRBD1 (6 bases). The germline V and J ends were trimmed by 5 bases and 1 base, with 16 bases remaining between them. The CDR3 covers 16 residues. CDR1 and CDR2 (germline): MNHEY, SMNVEV (reference sequence). CDR3 coding DNA: TGTGCCAGCAGTCTTCGGACAGTCTCGGGCACAGATACGCAGTATTTT. It specifies CASSLRTVSGTDTQYF.

This clonotype was detected many times. This chain's CDR3 is CASIRSGVVTDTQYF. DNA of the CDR3: TGTGCCAGCATAAGATCGGGGGTTGTGACAGATACGCAGTATTTT. The J gene is TRBJ2-3, the V gene TRBV27, with D possibly matching TRBD2 (6 bases). The CDR3 is made up of 15 amino acids. V was shortened by 7 bases and J by 3 bases, with 17 bases between the two germline ends. CDR1 and CDR2 (germline): MNHEY, SMNVEV (reference sequence).